These 2 T cell receptor beta chains were all obtained from the same sample, sequenced in a study of cytotoxic CD8 clonotypes in ibrutinib-treated CLL (dated by TCRdb to about 2021). Libraries came from the immunoSEQ multiplex PCR assay. TCRdb stores this immuneACCESS table with in-frame sequences only. Part of the clones is absent; in the studies checked, under half of the shortfall reflects unresolved V genes, and no reason is known for the rest. For this sample there are about 330,000 clones; 60% to 80% appear just once. Around 6.5% of the sample is taken by the ten largest. Specimen: PBMCs, collected after 36 months of ibrutinib treatment. The source is a human donor with chronic lymphocytic leukemia.

This chain connects TRBV5-4 to TRBJ1-5; D ambiguous. The CDR3 is 14 amino acids. Germline V gene data show CDR1 as SGHNT and CDR2 as YYREEE (reference sequence). V lost 3 bases and J lost 7, with 14 bases in between. CDR3 DNA: TGTGCCAGCAGCTCGGACCCGGCGGCCCAGCCCCAGCATTTT. This translates into CASSSDPAAQPQHF.

In this sample, this clone turned up a few times. The chain joins TRBV15 to TRBJ2-7; TRBD1 agrees at 9 bases. This CDR3 region has 14 residues. Germline-derived CDR1 and CDR2 are LNHNV and YYDKDF (reference sequence). Germline trimming cut 8 bases from V and 3 bases from J; bases unmatched to any gene: 8. The CDR3 nucleotides read TGTGCCACCGCGGCGGGGACAGGGTTCTACGAGCAGTACTTC. It codes for CATAAGTGFYEQYF.